The present TCR beta chain was sequenced within a study of PD-L1 blockade in urothelial cancer. As to time point: pretreatment peripheral blood. It was locally advanced or metastatic urothelial carcinoma that patients had. Germline V gives CDR1 MGHRA, CDR2 YSYEKL. The CDR3 spans 18 residues. The V gene lost 6 bases and the J gene lost 0 bases, with 22 bases spanning the gap. Assay used: immunoSEQ multiplex PCR; TCRdb lists only in-frame clones, some missing. Among 70,000 or so clones listed, around 90% were seen once. This specimen consisted of PBMCs, obtained around atezolizumab (anti-PD-L1) treatment. This clonotype was obtained from a man aged 70 or older with urothelial cancer. The gene calls are TRBV4-1 and TRBJ2-3; no clear D gene. DNA for the CDR3: TGCGCCAGCAGGGTTAACCCAGCGCCTACCCTTAGCACAGATACGCAGTATTTT. Amino acid sequence: CASRVNPAPTLSTDTQYF.